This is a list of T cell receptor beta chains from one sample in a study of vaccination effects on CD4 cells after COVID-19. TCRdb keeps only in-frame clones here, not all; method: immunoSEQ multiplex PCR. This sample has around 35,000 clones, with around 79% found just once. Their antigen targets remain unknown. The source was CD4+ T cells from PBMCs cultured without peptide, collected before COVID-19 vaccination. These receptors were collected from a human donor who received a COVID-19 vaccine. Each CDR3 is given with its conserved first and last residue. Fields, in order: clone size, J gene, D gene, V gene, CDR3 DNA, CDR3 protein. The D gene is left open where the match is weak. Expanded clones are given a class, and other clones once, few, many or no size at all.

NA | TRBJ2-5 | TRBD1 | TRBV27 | TGTGCCAGCAGGGGGGACAGGGGGGTTCTAGAGACCCAGTACTTC | CASRGDRGVLETQYF
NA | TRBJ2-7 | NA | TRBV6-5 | TGTGCCAGCAGATCATCCGACAGATACGAGCAGTACTTC | CASRSSDRYEQYF
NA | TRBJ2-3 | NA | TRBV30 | TGTGCCTGGAGTGTAGGGCCCACCACAGATACGCAGTATTTT | CAWSVGPTTDTQYF
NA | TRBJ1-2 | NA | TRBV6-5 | TGTGCCAGCAGGGGATCCGGGGCCTTCTATGGCTACACCTTC | CASRGSGAFYGYTF
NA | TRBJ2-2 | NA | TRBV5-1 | TGCGCCAGCAGCTTGGGCAGGGGAACCGGGGAGCTGTTTTTT | CASSLGRGTGELFF
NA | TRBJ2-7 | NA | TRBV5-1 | TGCGCCAGCAGCTTGGCCGCATTCTACGAGCAGTACTTC | CASSLAAFYEQYF
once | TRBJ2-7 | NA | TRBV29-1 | TGCAGCGGAGGGCAGGGAGCCGCCTACGAGCAGTACTTC | CSGGQGAAYEQYF
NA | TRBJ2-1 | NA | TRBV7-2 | TGTGCCAGCAGCCCGTGGGCTAGTACGTCCTACAATGAGCAGTTCTTC | CASSPWASTSYNEQFF
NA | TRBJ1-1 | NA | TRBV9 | TGTGCCAGCAGCGTAGACAGTAACACTGAAGCTTTCTTT | CASSVDSNTEAFF
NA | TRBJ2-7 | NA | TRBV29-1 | TGCAGCGTTAGGCCCGTCTACGAGCAGTACTTC | CSVRPVYEQYF
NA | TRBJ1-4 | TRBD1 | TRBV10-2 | TGCGCCAGCAGTCCTAGGACAGGGCAAGAAAAACTGTTTTTT | CASSPRTGQEKLFF
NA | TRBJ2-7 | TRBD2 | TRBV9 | TGTGCCAGCAGCGTAGGGGCTAGCGGGCTTTACGAGCAGTACTTC | CASSVGASGLYEQYF
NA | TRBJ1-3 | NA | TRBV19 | TGTGCCAGTAAGAATCGGACCTCTGGAAACACCATATATTTT | CASKNRTSGNTIYF
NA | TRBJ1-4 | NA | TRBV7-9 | TGTGCCAGCAGCTTCTGGGCAACTAATGAAAAACTGTTTTTT | CASSFWATNEKLFF
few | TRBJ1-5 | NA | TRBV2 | TGTGCCAGCAGCAAATCAGGGATGGGGCAGCCCCAGCATTTT | CASSKSGMGQPQHF